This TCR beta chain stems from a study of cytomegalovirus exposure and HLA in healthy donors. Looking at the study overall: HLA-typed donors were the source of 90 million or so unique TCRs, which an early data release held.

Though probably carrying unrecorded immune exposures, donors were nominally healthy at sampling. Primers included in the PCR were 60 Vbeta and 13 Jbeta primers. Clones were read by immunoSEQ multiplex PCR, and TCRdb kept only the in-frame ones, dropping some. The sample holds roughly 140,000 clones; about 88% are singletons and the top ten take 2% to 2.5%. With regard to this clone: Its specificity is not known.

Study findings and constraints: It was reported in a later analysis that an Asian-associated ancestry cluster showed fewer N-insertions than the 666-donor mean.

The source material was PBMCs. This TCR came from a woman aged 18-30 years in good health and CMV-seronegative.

CDR3 sequence reads: CSAPWSYGYTF. The CDR3 coding sequence is TGCAGTGCCCCCTGGAGCTATGGCTACACCTTC. V gene TRBV20-1 combines with J gene TRBJ1-2; D unclear. Germline-derived CDR1 and CDR2 are DFQATT and SNEGSKA (reference sequence). Trimming removed 6 bases at V and 4 bases at J, with 9 bases between. The CDR3 runs to 11 residues.